This T cell receptor beta chain was captured in a study of OX40 agonist ivuxolimab in advanced cancers. CDR3 length: 13 amino acids. V was cut by 8 bases and J by 1 base, with 9 bases left in between. The germline CDR1 and CDR2 sequences are LNHDA and SQIVND (reference sequence). TCRdb keeps only in-frame clones here, not all; method: immunoSEQ multiplex PCR. This table holds almost 90,000 clones, about nine tenths found once. The clonotype was recovered from an adult with an advanced solid tumor such as melanoma, head and neck, liver or kidney cancer. This sample comprised CD4+ or CD8+ T cells sorted from blood, obtained in a trial of the OX40 agonist ivuxolimab. The chain links TRBV19 to TRBJ1-5; a possible D gene is TRBD1 (5 bases). The chain's CDR3 is CASSWGSNQPQHF. CDR3 in DNA: TGTGCCAGTTCTTGGGGGAGCAATCAGCCCCAGCATTTT.